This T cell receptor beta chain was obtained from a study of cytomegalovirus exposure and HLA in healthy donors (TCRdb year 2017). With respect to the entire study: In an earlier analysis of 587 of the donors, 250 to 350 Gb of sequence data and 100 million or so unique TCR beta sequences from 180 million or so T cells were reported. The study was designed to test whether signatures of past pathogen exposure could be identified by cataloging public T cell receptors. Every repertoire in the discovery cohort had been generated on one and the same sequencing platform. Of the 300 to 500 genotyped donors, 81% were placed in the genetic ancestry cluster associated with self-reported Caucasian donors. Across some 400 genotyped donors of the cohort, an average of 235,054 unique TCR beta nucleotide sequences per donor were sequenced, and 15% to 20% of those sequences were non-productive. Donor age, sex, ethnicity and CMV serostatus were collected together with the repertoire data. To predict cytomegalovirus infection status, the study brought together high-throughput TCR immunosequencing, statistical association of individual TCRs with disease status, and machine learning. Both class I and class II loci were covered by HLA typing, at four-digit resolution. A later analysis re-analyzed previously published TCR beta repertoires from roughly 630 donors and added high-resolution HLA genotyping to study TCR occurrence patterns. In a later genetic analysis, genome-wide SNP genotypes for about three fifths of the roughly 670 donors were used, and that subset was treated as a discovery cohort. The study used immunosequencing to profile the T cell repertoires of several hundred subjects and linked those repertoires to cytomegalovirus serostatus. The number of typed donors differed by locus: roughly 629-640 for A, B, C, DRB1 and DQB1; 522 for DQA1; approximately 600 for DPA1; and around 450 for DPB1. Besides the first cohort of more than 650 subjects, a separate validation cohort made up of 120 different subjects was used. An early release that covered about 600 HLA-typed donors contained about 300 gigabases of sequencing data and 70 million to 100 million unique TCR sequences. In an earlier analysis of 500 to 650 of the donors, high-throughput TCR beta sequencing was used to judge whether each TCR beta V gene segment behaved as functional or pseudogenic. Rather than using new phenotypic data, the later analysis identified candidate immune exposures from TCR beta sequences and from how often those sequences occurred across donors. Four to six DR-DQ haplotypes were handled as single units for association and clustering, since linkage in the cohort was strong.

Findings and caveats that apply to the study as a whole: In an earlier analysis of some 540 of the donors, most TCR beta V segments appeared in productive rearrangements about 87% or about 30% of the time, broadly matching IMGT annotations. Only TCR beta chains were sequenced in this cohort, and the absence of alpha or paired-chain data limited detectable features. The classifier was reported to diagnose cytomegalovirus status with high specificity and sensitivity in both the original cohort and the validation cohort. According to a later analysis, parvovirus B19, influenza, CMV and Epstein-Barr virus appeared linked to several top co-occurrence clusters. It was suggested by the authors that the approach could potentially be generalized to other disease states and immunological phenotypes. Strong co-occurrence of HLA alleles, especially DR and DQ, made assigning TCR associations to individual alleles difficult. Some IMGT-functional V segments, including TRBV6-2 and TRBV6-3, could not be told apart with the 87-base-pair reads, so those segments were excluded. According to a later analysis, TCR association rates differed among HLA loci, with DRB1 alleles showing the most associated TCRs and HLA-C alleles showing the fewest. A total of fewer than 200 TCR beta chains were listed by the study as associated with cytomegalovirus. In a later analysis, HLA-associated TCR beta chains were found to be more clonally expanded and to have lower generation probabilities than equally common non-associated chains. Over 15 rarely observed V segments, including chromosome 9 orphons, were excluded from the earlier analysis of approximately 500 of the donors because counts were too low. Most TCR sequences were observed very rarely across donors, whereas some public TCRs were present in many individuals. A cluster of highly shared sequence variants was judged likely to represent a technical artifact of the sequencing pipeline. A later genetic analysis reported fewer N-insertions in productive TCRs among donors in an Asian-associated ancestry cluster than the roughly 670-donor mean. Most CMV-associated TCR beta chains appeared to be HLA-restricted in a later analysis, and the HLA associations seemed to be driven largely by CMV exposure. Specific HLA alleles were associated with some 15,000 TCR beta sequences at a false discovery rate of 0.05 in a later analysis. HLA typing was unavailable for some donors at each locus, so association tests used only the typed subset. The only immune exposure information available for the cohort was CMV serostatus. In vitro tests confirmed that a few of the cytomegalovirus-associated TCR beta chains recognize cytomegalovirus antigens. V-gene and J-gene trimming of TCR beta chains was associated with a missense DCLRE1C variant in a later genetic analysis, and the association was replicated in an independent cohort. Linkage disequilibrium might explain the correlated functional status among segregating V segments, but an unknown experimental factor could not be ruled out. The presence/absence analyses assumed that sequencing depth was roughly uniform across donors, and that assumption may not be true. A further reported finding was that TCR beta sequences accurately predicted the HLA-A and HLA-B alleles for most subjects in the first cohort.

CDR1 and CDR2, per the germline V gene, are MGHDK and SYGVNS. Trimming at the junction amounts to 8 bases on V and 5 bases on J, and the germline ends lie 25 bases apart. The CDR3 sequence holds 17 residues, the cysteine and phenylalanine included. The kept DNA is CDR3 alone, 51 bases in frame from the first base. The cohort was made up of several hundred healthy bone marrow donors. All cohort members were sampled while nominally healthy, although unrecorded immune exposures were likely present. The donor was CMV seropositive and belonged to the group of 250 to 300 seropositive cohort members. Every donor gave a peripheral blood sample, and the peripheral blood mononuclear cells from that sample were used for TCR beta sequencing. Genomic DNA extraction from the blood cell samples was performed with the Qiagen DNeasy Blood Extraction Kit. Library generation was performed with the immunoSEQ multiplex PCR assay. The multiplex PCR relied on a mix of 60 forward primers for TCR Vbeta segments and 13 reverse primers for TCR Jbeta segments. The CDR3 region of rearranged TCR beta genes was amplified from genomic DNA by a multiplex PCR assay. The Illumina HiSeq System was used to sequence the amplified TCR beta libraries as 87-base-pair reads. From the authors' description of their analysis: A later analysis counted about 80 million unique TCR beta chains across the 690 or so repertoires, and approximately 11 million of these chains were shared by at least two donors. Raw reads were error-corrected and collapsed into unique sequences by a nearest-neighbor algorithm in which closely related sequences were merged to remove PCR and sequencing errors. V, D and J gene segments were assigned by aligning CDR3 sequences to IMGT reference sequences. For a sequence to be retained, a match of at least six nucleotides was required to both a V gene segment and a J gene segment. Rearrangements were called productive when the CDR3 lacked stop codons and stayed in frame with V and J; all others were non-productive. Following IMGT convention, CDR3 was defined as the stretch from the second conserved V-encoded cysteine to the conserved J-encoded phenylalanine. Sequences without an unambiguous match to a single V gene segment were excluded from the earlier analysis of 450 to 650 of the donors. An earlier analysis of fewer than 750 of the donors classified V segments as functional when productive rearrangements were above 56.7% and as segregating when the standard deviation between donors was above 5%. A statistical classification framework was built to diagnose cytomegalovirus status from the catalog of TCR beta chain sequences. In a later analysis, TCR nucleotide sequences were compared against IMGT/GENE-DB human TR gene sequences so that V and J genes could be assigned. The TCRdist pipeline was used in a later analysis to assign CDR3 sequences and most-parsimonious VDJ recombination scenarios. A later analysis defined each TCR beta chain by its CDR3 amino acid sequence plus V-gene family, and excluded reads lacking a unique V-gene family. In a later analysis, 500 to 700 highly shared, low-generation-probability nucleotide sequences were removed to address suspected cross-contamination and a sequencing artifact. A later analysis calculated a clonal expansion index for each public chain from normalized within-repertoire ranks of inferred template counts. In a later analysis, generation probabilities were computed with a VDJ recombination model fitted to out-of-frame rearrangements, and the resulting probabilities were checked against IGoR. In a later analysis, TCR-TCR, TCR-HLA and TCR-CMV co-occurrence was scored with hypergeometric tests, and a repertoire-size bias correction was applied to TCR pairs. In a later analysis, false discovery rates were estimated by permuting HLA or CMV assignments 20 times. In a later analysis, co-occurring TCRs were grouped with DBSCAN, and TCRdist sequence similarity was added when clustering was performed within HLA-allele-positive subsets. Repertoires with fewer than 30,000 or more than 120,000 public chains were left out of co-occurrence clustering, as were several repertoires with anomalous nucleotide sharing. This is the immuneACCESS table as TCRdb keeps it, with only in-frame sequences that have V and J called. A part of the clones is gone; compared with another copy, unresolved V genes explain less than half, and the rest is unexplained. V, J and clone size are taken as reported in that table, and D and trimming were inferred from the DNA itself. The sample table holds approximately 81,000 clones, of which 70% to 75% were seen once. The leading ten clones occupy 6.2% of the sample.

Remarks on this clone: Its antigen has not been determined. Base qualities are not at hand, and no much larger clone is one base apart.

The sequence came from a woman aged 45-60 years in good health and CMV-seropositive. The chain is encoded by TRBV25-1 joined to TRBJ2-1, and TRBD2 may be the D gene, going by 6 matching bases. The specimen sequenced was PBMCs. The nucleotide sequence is TGTGCCAGCTCTCCTGATACGGGAGCCGGTTTCGACAATGAGCAGTTCTTC. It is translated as CASSPDTGAGFDNEQFF. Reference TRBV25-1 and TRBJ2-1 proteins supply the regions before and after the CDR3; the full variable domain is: EADIYQTPRYLVIGTGKKITLECSQTMGHDKMYWYQQDPGMELHLIHYSYGVNSTEKGDLSSESTVSRIRTEHFPLTLESARPSHTSQYLCASSPDTGAGFDNEQFFGPGTRLTVL.